Presented here are 22 T cell receptor beta chains from one specimen sequenced in a study of OX40 agonist ivuxolimab in advanced cancers. The protocol was immunoSEQ multiplex PCR, while the TCRdb copy is restricted to in-frame clones and leaves out a portion. Of 70,000 to 90,000 clones in the sample, roughly 91% were seen once. The sample consisted of CD4+ or CD8+ T cells sorted from blood, taken in a trial of the OX40 agonist ivuxolimab. These TCRs come from an adult with an advanced solid tumor such as melanoma, head and neck, liver or kidney cancer.

The chain uses TRBV6-6 and TRBJ2-7; D perhaps matches TRBD1 (6 bases). The CDR3 runs to 16 residues. The ends were cut back, 2 bases at V and 7 bases at J, with 21 bases in the middle. Germline V gene sequence: CDR1 MNHNY, CDR2 SVGAGI (reference sequence). In DNA form, the CDR3 reads TGTGCCAGCAGTTACGCTCCCGGGACAAGAGGGGGAGAGCAGTACTTC. Amino acids: CASSYAPGTRGGEQYF.

This chain joins TRBV27 and TRBJ1-1; TRBD1 matches at 9 bases. This CDR3 region has 16 residues. V shed 1 base, J shed 3 bases, and the junction held 6 bases outside the gene matches. CDR1 is MNHEY, CDR2 SMNVEV, per germline (reference sequence). CDR3 nucleotides: TGTGCCAGCAGTTTATGGGGGACAGGGATTTACACTGAAGCTTTCTTT. Translation gives CASSLWGTGIYTEAFF.

The V and J genes are TRBV28 and TRBJ2-5; D may be TRBD2 (6 bases). V lost 7 bases and J 9 bases, leaving 18 bases between the germline ends. Germline V gives CDR1 MDHEN, CDR2 SYDVKM. There are 13 residues in the CDR3. The CDR3 sequence is CASTAPLGEAQYF. As DNA, the CDR3 is TGTGCCAGCACGGCCCCCCTCGGGGAGGCCCAGTACTTC.

This chain links TRBV6-6 with TRBJ1-4; no clear D gene. V shed 2 bases and J shed 6 bases, with 13 bases lying between them. CDR1 MNHNY and CDR2 SVGAGI come from the germline V gene (reference sequence). The CDR3 covers 15 residues. CDR3 DNA sequence: TGTGCCAGCAGTTACACTCTGTACACGGATGAAAAACTGTTTTTT. Residues: CASSYTLYTDEKLFF.

The genes are TRBV13 and TRBJ2-7; 7 bases are shared with TRBD1. The germline V gene has CDR1 PRHDT and CDR2 FYEKMQ (reference sequence). The J segment lost 2 bases and the V segment lost 5 bases, leaving 3 bases of the junction unmatched. The CDR3 length is 13 residues. As DNA, the CDR3 is TGTGCCAGCAGCCGAGGGACAGCCTACGAGCAGTACTTC. Translating gives CASSRGTAYEQYF.

The genes are TRBV6-4 and TRBJ2-7, with D perhaps matching TRBD2 (6 bases). The CDR3 spans 15 residues. V was trimmed by 7 bases and J by 0 bases, leaving 16 bases between them. Germline values: CDR1 MRHNA, CDR2 SNTAGT. This CDR3 reads CASMWWGGSSYEQYF. The DNA for the CDR3 is TGTGCCAGCATGTGGTGGGGAGGAAGCTCCTACGAGCAGTACTTC.

This clone is a singleton in its sample. CDR3 sequence reads: CASSISGLARHNEQFF. The CDR3 bases are TGTGCCAGCAGCATAAGTGGACTAGCGAGACACAATGAGCAGTTCTTC. This chain connects TRBV7-9 to TRBJ2-1, with 9 bases fitting TRBD2. After removal of 5 bases from V and 5 bases from J, the junction contained 10 bases not matched to a gene. This CDR3 is built from 16 residues. Germline V gene sequence: CDR1 SEHNR, CDR2 FQNEAQ (reference sequence).

CDR3 DNA: TGTGCCAGCAGCTCAACGAATATCTATGGCTACACCTTC. Amino acids: CASSSTNIYGYTF. The J gene is TRBJ1-2, the V gene TRBV28; D gene unclear. V dropped 6 bases and J dropped 4 bases, with 12 bases sitting between them. Germline lookup yields CDR1 MDHEN and CDR2 SYDVKM. This CDR3 is built from 13 residues.

The chain employs TRBV11-2 and TRBJ1-5; TRBD1 agrees at 8 bases. This CDR3 has 16 residues. Trimming removed 1 base from V and 6 bases from J; junction bases left unmatched: 8. Germline V gives CDR1 SGHAT, CDR2 FQNNGV. CDR3: CASSLGGAGGGQPQHF. Here the CDR3 DNA reads TGTGCCAGCAGCTTAGGAGGGGCAGGGGGCGGTCAGCCCCAGCATTTT.

V and J are TRBV27 and TRBJ1-1; TRBD1 matches at 7 bases. CDR1 MNHEY and CDR2 SMNVEV come from the germline V gene (reference sequence). J was trimmed by 5 bases and V by 9 bases; bases with no gene match: 6. The CDR3 totals 12 residues. The CDR3, as DNA: TGTGCCAGTCAGGGGGGAGGTACTGAAGCTTTCTTT. Protein sequence: CASQGGGTEAFF.

The V gene is TRBV27, the J gene TRBJ2-1; 12 nucleotides agree with TRBD2. The CDR3 is made up of 16 amino acids. CDR1 MNHEY and CDR2 SMNVEV come from the germline V gene (reference sequence). V trimming: 7 bases; J trimming: 0 bases; junction bases outside the gene matches: 4. The CDR3 DNA sequence: TGTGCCAGCACCCGACTAGCGGGGGTCTCCTACAATGAGCAGTTCTTC. Translation gives CASTRLAGVSYNEQFF.

The chain has TRBV28 and TRBJ2-7; perhaps TRBD1 as D (7 bases). The CDR3 is 16 residues long. The germline CDR1 and CDR2 sequences are MDHEN and SYDVKM. Trimming removed 6 bases from V and 0 bases from J, with 18 bases in between. DNA for the CDR3: TGTGCCAGCAGACCTGGACAGGACTATATCTCCTACGAGCAGTACTTC. This gives the protein CASRPGQDYISYEQYF.

J is TRBJ1-3 and V is TRBV30; 7 nucleotides align to TRBD1. Germline V gene data show CDR1 as GTSNPN and CDR2 as SVGIG (reference sequence). V lost 6 bases to trimming and J lost 4 bases; unmatched junction nucleotides: 3. The CDR3 length is 12 residues. CDR3 loop: CACSDRGNTIYF. The CDR3 DNA reads TGTGCCTGCTCGGACAGGGGAAACACCATATATTTT.

This clone was picked up one time. The rearrangement uses TRBV6-5 and TRBJ2-5; possibly TRBD2 for D (6 bases). Germline assignment: CDR1 MNHEY and CDR2 SVGAGI. The CDR3 contains 15 residues. V gave up 0 bases and J gave up 5 bases, with 13 bases separating them. The CDR3, as DNA: TGTGCCAGCAGTTACTCGATGGGGGGAAGGGAGACCCAGTACTTC. As protein: CASSYSMGGRETQYF.

V gene TRBV4-1 combines with J gene TRBJ2-1; TRBD2 agrees at 8 bases. The CDR3 has 17 residues. Trimming took 1 base from V and 5 from J; bases not matched to a gene: 10. Germline-derived CDR1 and CDR2 are MGHRA and YSYEKL. This CDR3 is CASSQASGLAPDNEQFF. The CDR3 DNA follows: TGCGCCAGCAGCCAAGCCTCAGGACTAGCCCCGGACAATGAGCAGTTCTTC.

This clone has just one count. V and J are TRBV5-8 and TRBJ1-4, with 7 nucleotides matching TRBD1. Germline V gives CDR1 SGHTS, CDR2 YDEGEE. This CDR3 is built from 18 residues. Trimming cost V 4 bases and J 3 bases; bases outside gene matches: 15. The CDR3 protein is CASSGGGTAHSANEKLFF. The CDR3 bases are TGTGCCAGCAGCGGGGGCGGGACAGCCCATAGTGCTAATGAAAAACTGTTTTTT.

The DNA of the CDR3 is TGTGCCAGCAGCTTAGAGGCCGAAATGCGGGGGCACTATGGCTACACCTTC. This translates into CASSLEAEMRGHYGYTF. This sequence joins TRBV7-9 and TRBJ1-2, with D possibly matching TRBD1 (6 bases). This CDR3 has 17 residues. Germline assignment: CDR1 SEHNR and CDR2 FQNEAQ (reference sequence). Deletions cut 1 base from V and 3 bases from J, with 18 bases between.

The rearrangement uses TRBV18 and TRBJ2-7; TRBD2 is a possible D gene (5 bases). The CDR3 is 13 residues long. Germline CDR1 KGHSH, CDR2 LQKENI. Trimming stripped 4 bases from V and 3 bases from J, with 10 bases between. The CDR3 DNA is TGTGCCAGCTCACACGCGGGCAACTACGAGCAGTACTTC. Protein product: CASSHAGNYEQYF.

The chain uses TRBV9 and TRBJ2-1; possibly TRBD2 for D (6 bases). Germline V gene lookup returns CDR1 SGDLS and CDR2 YYNGEE. The CDR3 runs 13 residues. V was clipped by 0 bases and J by 8 bases, with 9 bases between them. CDR3 sequence: CASSVDPGDEQFF. The CDR3 nucleotides are TGTGCCAGCAGCGTAGATCCGGGAGATGAGCAGTTCTTC.

This chain uses TRBV15 with TRBJ1-1; perhaps TRBD1 as D (5 bases). The CDR3 runs 15 residues. The germline CDR1 and CDR2 sequences are LNHNV and YYDKDF (reference sequence). Trimming took 0 bases from V and 0 from J, leaving 8 bases between them. The CDR3 DNA sequence: TGTGCCACCAGCAGAGAGGGGCAGGTGAACACTGAAGCTTTCTTT. Protein product: CATSREGQVNTEAFF.

The chain joins TRBV5-6 to TRBJ2-2; TRBD2 matches at 11 bases. This CDR3 comprises 15 residues. CDR1 is SGHDT, CDR2 YYEEEE, per germline. With 4 bases clipped from V and 8 bases from J, the junction kept 7 bases outside the gene matches. This CDR3 is CASSHGTSGLGELFF. The CDR3 bases are TGTGCCAGCAGCCACGGGACTAGCGGCCTTGGGGAGCTGTTTTTT.

This clone ranks as medium-sized (0.01 to 0.1%). The chain combines TRBV6-4 with TRBJ2-2; D is ambiguous. There are 13 residues in the CDR3. Germline assignment: CDR1 MRHNA and CDR2 SNTAGT. V dropped 2 bases and J dropped 3 bases, with 4 bases sitting between them. CDR3 nucleotide sequence: TGTGCCAGCAGTGACGGGGACACCGGGGAGCTGTTTTTT. Translation gives CASSDGDTGELFF.